The sequence of this T cell receptor beta chain was determined in a study of blood T cell repertoires in COVID-19. Study context: From the United States, Italy and Spain came samples of acute and convalescent COVID-19.

V was trimmed by 6 bases and J by 2 bases, leaving 13 bases between them. Germline V lookup: CDR1 KGHSH, CDR2 LQKENI. CDR3 length: 14 residues. Participants, 18 to 89 years old, spanned 24 US areas. In assigning cohorts, the study relied on participant-reported clinical history. Profiled with immunoSEQ multiplex PCR; TCRdb holds only in-frame clones, not every one. The table lists approximately 150,000 clones, 75% to 90% of them singletons. The TCR was taken from a man in his sixties or seventies who had been exposed to COVID-19. The gene calls are TRBV18 and TRBJ1-2; D might be TRBD1 (5 bases). Sequenced material: PBMCs or T cells enriched from blood (not recorded which). CDR3 loop: CASSSGTSNYGYTF. CDR3 in DNA: TGTGCCAGCTCTTCCGGGACTTCCAACTATGGCTACACCTTC. The full variable domain, with the rest looked up from reference TRBV18 and TRBJ1-2, is NAGVMQNPRHLVRRRGQEARLRCSPMKGHSHVYWYRQLPEEGLKFMVYLQKENIIDESGMPKERFSAEFPKEGPSILRIQQVVRGDSAAYFCASSSGTSNYGYTFGSGTRLTVV.